These T cell receptor beta chains were read from a single sample in a study of molecular identifiers for immune sequencing clone quantification. TCRdb processed the PCR reads anew with MiXCR; each CDR3 protein has one entry. The table has about half a million distinct CDR3 sequences, 20% to 25% seen once. The specimen was naive CD8+ T cells from blood, with Jurkat cell RNA spiked in. The receptors come from a human donor in good health. Some libraries in this study had Jurkat cell RNA spiked in. Both conserved end residues are trimmed from each CDR3. The order of the fields is J gene, V gene, CDR3 protein.

TRBJ2-6	TRBV4-1	ASSQYRGGFSGANVLT
TRBJ2-3	TRBV27	ASSAFRGADTQY
TRBJ2-3	TRBV4-1	ASSPKRGGVGDTQY
TRBJ2-7	TRBV11-3	ASSLAGSAGGTYEQY
TRBJ1-5	TRBV20-1	SARLPGGGQPQH
TRBJ2-7	TRBV12-3/TRBV12-4	ASSFPERGTAPEQY
TRBJ1-5	TRBV6-2/TRBV6-3	ASSWDGYSNQPQH
TRBJ2-7	TRBV5-6	ASSLVLAGAYEQY
TRBJ2-7	TRBV9	ASSGLAGGPYEQY
TRBJ1-2	TRBV27	ASSSATGDGYT
TRBJ2-3	TRBV2	ASSDGTRSVDTQY
TRBJ2-3	TRBV19	SSSIGQTDTQY
TRBJ2-1	TRBV2	ASLRGAAGGDNEQF
TRBJ1-3	TRBV14	ASSPRLGAAGNTIY
TRBJ1-2	TRBV12-3/TRBV12-4	ASSWDRVTPYGYT
TRBJ2-1	TRBV11-2	ASSPPGSSYNEQF
TRBJ1-1	TRBV5-6	ASSQDRGYTVAF
TRBJ2-3	TRBV4-3	ASSQGQSRTDTQY
TRBJ1-4	TRBV5-1	ASSLGGRRLDAANEKLF
TRBJ2-3	TRBV6-5	ASSYGGGIIADTQY
TRBJ2-7	TRBV6-6	ASSYPPSPRGYEQY
TRBJ2-7	TRBV28	AILQPGLDSYEQY
TRBJ1-5	TRBV27	ASSPYLNQPQH
TRBJ1-4	TRBV3-1	ASSPGGGANEKLF
TRBJ1-4	TRBV7-9	ASSLEQQEKLF
TRBJ2-1	TRBV7-8	ASSFQPSSEQF
TRBJ1-5	TRBV5-6	ASSLGQGQRPQH
TRBJ2-7	TRBV28	ASSFLRAYEQY
TRBJ2-7	TRBV30	AWSVSAAHYEQY
TRBJ1-3	TRBV4-3	ASSQEGGQANSGNTIY
TRBJ2-7	TRBV6-1	ASSEPGYEQY
TRBJ2-7	TRBV2	ASSDPGQGASEQY
TRBJ2-3	TRBV27	ASIRTGQTDTQY
TRBJ2-7	TRBV7-9	ASSLGADSYEQY
TRBJ2-7	TRBV20-1	SARDVAVEY
TRBJ1-5	TRBV2	ASKAGDSNQPQH
TRBJ1-1	TRBV30	AWGDQNTEAF
TRBJ2-7	TRBV6-2/TRBV6-3	ASSYPIDPLEQY
TRBJ1-1	TRBV12-3/TRBV12-4	ASSLVVGTGVTEAF
TRBJ2-7	TRBV20-1	SARGGSRYEQY
TRBJ1-2	TRBV30	AWSEGTGGRGYT
TRBJ1-4	TRBV6-6	ASSLGFGEKLF
TRBJ2-7	TRBV9	ASSTGLAGPEQY
TRBJ2-1	TRBV2	ASSPPGLPHNEQF
TRBJ2-7	TRBV2	ASSKTSWGYEQY
TRBJ2-1	TRBV7-9	ASSKQYNEQF
TRBJ2-1	TRBV29-1	SVVSSGNSYNEQF
TRBJ1-4	TRBV3-1	ASSQDRINEKLF
TRBJ2-5	TRBV5-1	ASSLILVQGGPGETQY
TRBJ1-5	TRBV15	ATSSGTGGDQPQH
TRBJ2-7	TRBV6-5	ASTESGRYEQY